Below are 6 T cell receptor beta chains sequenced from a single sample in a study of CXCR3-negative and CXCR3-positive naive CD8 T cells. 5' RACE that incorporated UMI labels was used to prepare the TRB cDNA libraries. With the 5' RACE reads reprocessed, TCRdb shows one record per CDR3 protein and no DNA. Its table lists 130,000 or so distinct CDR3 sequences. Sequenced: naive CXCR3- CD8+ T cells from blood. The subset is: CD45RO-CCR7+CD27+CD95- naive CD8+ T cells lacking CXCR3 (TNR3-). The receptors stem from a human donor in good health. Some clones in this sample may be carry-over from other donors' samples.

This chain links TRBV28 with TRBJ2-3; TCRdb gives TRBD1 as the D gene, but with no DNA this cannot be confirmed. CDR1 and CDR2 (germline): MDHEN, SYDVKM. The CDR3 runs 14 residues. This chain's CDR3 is CASSLKPGLDTQYF. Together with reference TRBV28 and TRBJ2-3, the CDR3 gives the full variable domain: DVKVTQSSRYLVKRTGEKVFLECVQDMDHENMFWYRQDPGLGLRLIYFSYDVKMKEKGDIPEGYSVSREKKERFSLILESASTNQTSMYLCASSLKPGLDTQYFGPGTRLTVL.

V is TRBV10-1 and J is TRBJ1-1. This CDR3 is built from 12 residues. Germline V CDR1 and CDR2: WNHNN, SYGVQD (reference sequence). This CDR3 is CAPLVALTEAFF.

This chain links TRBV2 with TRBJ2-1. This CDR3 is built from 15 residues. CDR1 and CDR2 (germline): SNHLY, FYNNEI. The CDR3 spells CASSNRDLPYNEQFF.

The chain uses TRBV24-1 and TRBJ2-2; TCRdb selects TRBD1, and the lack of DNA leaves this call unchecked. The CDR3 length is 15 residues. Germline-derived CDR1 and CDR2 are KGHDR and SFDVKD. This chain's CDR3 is CATSDLQGQDGELFF.

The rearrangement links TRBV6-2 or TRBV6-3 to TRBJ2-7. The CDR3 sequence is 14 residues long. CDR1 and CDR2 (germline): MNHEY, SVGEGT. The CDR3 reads CASSYRGGVYEQYF.

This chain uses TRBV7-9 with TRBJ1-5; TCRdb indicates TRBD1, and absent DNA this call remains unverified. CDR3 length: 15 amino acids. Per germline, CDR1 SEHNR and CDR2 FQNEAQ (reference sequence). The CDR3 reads CASSLAGASNQPQHF.